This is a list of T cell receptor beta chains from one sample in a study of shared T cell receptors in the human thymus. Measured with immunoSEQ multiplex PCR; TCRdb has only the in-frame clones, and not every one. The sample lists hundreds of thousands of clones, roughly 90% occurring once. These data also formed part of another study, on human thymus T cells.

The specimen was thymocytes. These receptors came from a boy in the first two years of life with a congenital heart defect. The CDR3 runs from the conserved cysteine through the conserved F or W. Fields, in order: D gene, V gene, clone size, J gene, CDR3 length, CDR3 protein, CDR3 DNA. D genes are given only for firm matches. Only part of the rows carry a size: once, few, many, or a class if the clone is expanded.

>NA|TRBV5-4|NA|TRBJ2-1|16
CASSSPGLLSYNEQFF
TGTGCCAGCAGCTCCCCGGGACTTCTCTCCTACAATGAGCAGTTCTTC
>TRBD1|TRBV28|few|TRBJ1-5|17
CASSLLVRTGGNQPQHF
TGTGCCAGCAGTTTATTGGTTCGGACAGGGGGAAATCAGCCCCAGCATTTT
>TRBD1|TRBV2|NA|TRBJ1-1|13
CATSGTVNTEAFF
TGTGCCACCTCCGGGACAGTGAACACTGAAGCTTTCTTT
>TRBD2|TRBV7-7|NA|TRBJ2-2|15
CASSSLAGGGGELFF
TGTGCCAGCAGCTCACTAGCGGGAGGAGGCGGGGAGCTGTTTTTT
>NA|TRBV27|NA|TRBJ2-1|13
CASRVGWGPEQFF
TGTGCCAGCAGAGTTGGTTGGGGGCCGGAGCAGTTCTTC
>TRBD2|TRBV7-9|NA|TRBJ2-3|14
CASSLRTSVDTQYF
TGTGCCAGCAGCTTACGGACTAGCGTGGATACGCAGTATTTT
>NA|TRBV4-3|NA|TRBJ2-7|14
CASSQGQGNYEQYF
TGCGCCAGCAGCCAAGGCCAGGGGAACTACGAGCAGTACTTC
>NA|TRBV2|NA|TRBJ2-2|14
CASSLGSDTGELFF
TGTGCCAGCAGTCTGGGCTCAGACACCGGGGAGCTGTTTTTT
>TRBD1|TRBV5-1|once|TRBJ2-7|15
CASSASGQTPSEQYF
TGCGCCAGCAGCGCCTCGGGACAGACACCCTCTGAGCAGTACTTC
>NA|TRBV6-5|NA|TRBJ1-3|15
CASSYGDSSGNTIYF
TGTGCCAGCAGTTACGGAGACAGCTCTGGAAACACCATATATTTT
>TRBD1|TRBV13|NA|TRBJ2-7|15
CASSLFRDRGGEQYF
TGTGCCAGCAGCCTTTTCCGGGACAGGGGAGGCGAGCAGTACTTC
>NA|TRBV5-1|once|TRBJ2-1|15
CASSWDSPGGNEQFF
TGCGCCAGCAGCTGGGACAGTCCCGGGGGCAATGAGCAGTTCTTC
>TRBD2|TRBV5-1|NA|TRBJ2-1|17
CASSGTGTSGFYNEQFF
TGCGCCAGCAGCGGAACCGGGACTAGCGGTTTCTACAATGAGCAGTTCTTC
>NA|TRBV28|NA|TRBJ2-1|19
CASSLCTVGSSRGLNEQFF
TGTGCCAGCAGTTTATGTACGGTTGGGAGCAGCCGAGGGCTTAATGAGCAGTTCTTC
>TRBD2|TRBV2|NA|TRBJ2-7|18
CASSEVEREPRIGYEQYF
TGTGCCAGCAGTGAGGTTGAGCGGGAGCCGAGGATAGGCTACGAGCAGTACTTC
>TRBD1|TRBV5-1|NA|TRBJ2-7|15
CASSYRDRGSYEQYF
TGCGCCAGCAGCTACCGGGACAGGGGCTCCTACGAGCAGTACTTC
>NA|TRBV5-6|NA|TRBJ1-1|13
CASSLQLNTEAFF
TGTGCCAGCAGCTTGCAGTTGAACACTGAAGCTTTCTTT
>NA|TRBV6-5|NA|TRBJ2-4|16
CASSSTVSLAKNIQYF
TGTGCCAGCAGTTCTACAGTTTCCTTAGCCAAAAACATTCAGTACTTC
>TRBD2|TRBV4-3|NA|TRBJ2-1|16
CASSQAPGLPNNEQFF
TGCGCCAGCAGCCAAGCCCCGGGACTACCAAACAATGAGCAGTTCTTC
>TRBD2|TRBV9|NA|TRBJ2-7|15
CASSAPGLASGEQYF
TGTGCCAGCAGCGCCCCGGGACTAGCAAGTGGCGAGCAGTACTTC
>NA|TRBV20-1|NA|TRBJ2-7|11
CSPSRGYEQYF
TGCAGTCCCTCAAGGGGCTACGAGCAGTACTTC
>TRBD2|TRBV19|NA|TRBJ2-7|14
CASSRLAGEGEQYF
TGTGCCAGTAGTAGACTAGCGGGAGAGGGGGAGCAGTACTTC
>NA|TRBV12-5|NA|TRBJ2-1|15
CASGPEGDSYNEQFF
TGTGCTAGTGGCCCAGAGGGGGACTCCTACAATGAGCAGTTCTTC
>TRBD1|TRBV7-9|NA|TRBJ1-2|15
CASSPGTAAGSGYTF
TGTGCCAGCAGCCCCGGGACAGCGGCTGGATCTGGCTACACCTTC
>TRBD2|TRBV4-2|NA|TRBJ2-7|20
CASSRASRTSRWFSSYEQYF
TGTGCCAGCAGCCGCGCTTCCCGGACTAGCCGATGGTTCAGCTCCTACGAGCAGTACTTC
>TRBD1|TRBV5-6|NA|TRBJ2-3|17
CASSHPLRDRGTDTQYF
TGTGCCAGCAGCCACCCACTCCGGGACAGGGGTACAGATACGCAGTATTTT
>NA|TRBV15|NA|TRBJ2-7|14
CATSRARPSGEQYF
TGTGCCACCAGCAGAGCACGACCCAGCGGCGAGCAGTACTTC
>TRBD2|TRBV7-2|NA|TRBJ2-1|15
CASSFASGAYNEQFF
TGTGCCAGCAGCTTCGCTAGCGGGGCCTACAATGAGCAGTTCTTC
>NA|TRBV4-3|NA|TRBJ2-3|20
CASSQDRKSSRDSEPDTQYF
TGCGCCAGCAGCCAAGATCGCAAAAGTTCCCGGGACTCGGAACCAGATACGCAGTATTTT
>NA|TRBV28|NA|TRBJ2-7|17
CASSFSSRSLRIYEQYF
TGTGCCAGCAGTTTCTCCTCGCGAAGCTTAAGAATCTACGAGCAGTACTTC
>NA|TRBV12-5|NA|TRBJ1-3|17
CASGLVVAGTRGNTIYF
TGTGCTAGTGGTTTGGTAGTAGCAGGGACTCGTGGAAACACCATATATTTT
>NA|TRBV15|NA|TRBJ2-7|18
CATSRDRKGVGPSYEQYF
TGTGCCACCAGCAGAGATCGGAAGGGGGTGGGTCCGTCCTACGAGCAGTACTTC
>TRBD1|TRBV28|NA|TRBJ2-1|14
CASSLAGGGDEQFF
TGTGCCAGCAGTTTAGCAGGGGGCGGGGATGAGCAGTTCTTC
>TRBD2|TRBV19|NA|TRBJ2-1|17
CASSIDGGTSGNNEQFF
TGTGCCAGTAGTATAGACGGAGGGACTAGCGGAAACAATGAGCAGTTCTTC
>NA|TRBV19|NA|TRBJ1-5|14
CATVGPAPGGSQHF
TGTGCCACAGTGGGTCCGGCTCCGGGTGGGTCCCAGCATTTT
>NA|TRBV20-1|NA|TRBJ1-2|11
CSVNKEGGYTF
TGCAGTGTCAACAAGGAGGGCGGCTACACCTTC
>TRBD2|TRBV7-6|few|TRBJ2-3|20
CASSQIPLAGGTSSTDTQYF
TGTGCCAGCAGCCAGATCCCTTTAGCGGGAGGGACCTCTAGCACAGATACGCAGTATTTT
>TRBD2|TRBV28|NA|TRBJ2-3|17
CASSFRASGRASDTQYF
TGTGCCAGCAGTTTCAGGGCTAGCGGGAGGGCCTCCGATACGCAGTATTTT